This entry lists 10 T cell receptor beta chains sequenced from one sample in a study of cytomegalovirus exposure and HLA in healthy donors. Some clones are missing from TCRdb's copy, which holds only in-frame ones; the method was immunoSEQ multiplex PCR. The sample records more than 140,000 clones, around nine tenths being singletons. Input material: PBMCs. The receptors come from a woman under 30 in good health and CMV-seropositive.

The chain combines TRBV10-1 with TRBJ2-7; perhaps TRBD2 as D (5 bases). The CDR3 is 15 amino acids. Looked up from germline, CDR1 is WNHNN and CDR2 is SYGVQD (reference sequence). Trimming cost V 2 bases and J 1 base, with 12 bases left between them. CDR3 sequence (DNA): TGCGCCAGCAGTGAGGATGCTGGAGGATCCTACGAGCAGTACTTC. This encodes CASSEDAGGSYEQYF.

The chain employs TRBV2 and TRBJ2-2; tentatively, D is TRBD1 (5 bases). The CDR3 extends over 16 amino acids. The V and J ends lost 6 bases and 5 bases respectively, with 19 bases between them. Germline V gives CDR1 SNHLY, CDR2 FYNNEI. CDR3 amino acids: CASSLDRRRATGELFF. Written as DNA, the CDR3 is TGTGCCAGCAGCCTCGACAGAAGAAGAGCGACCGGGGAGCTGTTTTTT.

This sequence joins TRBV7-2 and TRBJ2-5, with 7 bases lining up with TRBD2. The CDR3 totals 16 residues. Germline lookup yields CDR1 SGHTA and CDR2 FQGNSA. J gave up 1 base and V 5 bases, and 10 bases lay outside the gene matches. CDR3 loop: CASSLRLAGAQETQYF. CDR3 DNA: TGTGCCAGCAGCCTCCGACTGGCGGGAGCCCAAGAGACCCAGTACTTC.

This clone came up once. This chain joins TRBV27 and TRBJ2-3; 9 nucleotides agree with TRBD1. CDR3 size: 15 residues. Germline V gene sequence: CDR1 MNHEY, CDR2 SMNVEV (reference sequence). Trimming removed 5 bases from V and 5 bases from J; junction bases left unmatched: 8. In nucleotides, the CDR3 is TGTGCCAGCAGTGGCCGGGACAGGGCTGAAGATACGCAGTATTTT. Protein product: CASSGRDRAEDTQYF.

The chain combines TRBV9 with TRBJ1-1; D gene unclear. This CDR3 is 14 amino acids long. V lost 3 bases and J lost 4, with 13 bases in between. Germline loops: CDR1 SGDLS, CDR2 YYNGEE. The chain's CDR3 is CASSDAPGSTEAFF. Here the CDR3 DNA reads TGTGCCAGCAGCGACGCCCCCGGGAGCACTGAAGCTTTCTTT.

This clone has just one count. The rearrangement links TRBV30 to TRBJ2-7; TRBD2 agrees at 10 bases. This CDR3 has 16 residues. Trimming removed 1 base from V and 4 bases from J; junction bases left unmatched: 10. CDR1 is GTSNPN and CDR2 is SVGIG in the germline V gene (reference sequence). The CDR3 bases are TGTGCCTGGAGTGGAGTAGCGGGAGGACTGGGGTACGAGCAGTACTTC. It yields the protein CAWSGVAGGLGYEQYF.

V is TRBV5-1 and J is TRBJ2-7, with a tentative D call TRBD1 (5 bases). V gave up 0 bases and J gave up 4 bases, with 17 bases separating them. The germline CDR1 and CDR2 sequences are SGHRS and YFSETQ. There are 16 residues in the CDR3. The DNA for the CDR3 is TGCGCCAGCAGCTTGGCCTTGGCAGGGATGGGGTACGAGCAGTACTTC. This sequence encodes CASSLALAGMGYEQYF. The full variable domain, with the rest looked up from reference TRBV5-1 and TRBJ2-7, is KAGVTQTPRYLIKTRGQQVTLSCSPISGHRSVSWYQQTPGQGLQFLFEYFSETQRNKGNFPGRFSGRQFSNSRSEMNVSTLELGDSALYLCASSLALAGMGYEQYFGPGTRLTVT.

This clone appeared once. The V call is TRBV2, the J call TRBJ2-3, with D maybe TRBD2 (7 bases). CDR1 is SNHLY, CDR2 FYNNEI, per germline. The CDR3 is 15 amino acids. V was shortened by 7 bases and J by 4 bases, with 18 bases between the two germline ends. CDR3 nucleotides: TGTGCCAGCACCTTGGGGGGCGGGGGACCAGATACGCAGTATTTT. This translates into CASTLGGGGPDTQYF.

The chain is built from TRBV5-6 and TRBJ1-2, with 8 nucleotides matching TRBD1. This CDR3 is 15 amino acids long. CDR1 SGHDT and CDR2 YYEEEE come from the germline V gene. V gave up 4 bases and J gave up 0 bases; unmatched junction bases: 5. The CDR3, as DNA: TGTGCCAGCAGCAGGACAGGGACACCTAACTATGGCTACACCTTC. Protein sequence: CASSRTGTPNYGYTF. The whole variable domain, remainder taken from reference TRBV5-6 and TRBJ1-2, is DAGVTQSPTHLIKTRGQQVTLRCSPKSGHDTVSWYQQALGQGPQFIFQYYEEEERQRGNFPDRFSGHQFPNYSSELNVNALLLGDSALYLCASSRTGTPNYGYTFGSGTRLTVV.

This chain joins TRBV6-1 and TRBJ2-7; 10 positions agree with TRBD2. CDR1 and CDR2 (germline): MNHNS, SASEGT. The CDR3 covers 17 residues. V lost 2 bases, J lost 0 bases, and 7 bases stayed unmatched. CDR3 sequence: CASSEYGGTSDSYEQYF. The CDR3 DNA reads TGTGCCAGCAGTGAATACGGCGGGACTAGCGACTCCTACGAGCAGTACTTC.